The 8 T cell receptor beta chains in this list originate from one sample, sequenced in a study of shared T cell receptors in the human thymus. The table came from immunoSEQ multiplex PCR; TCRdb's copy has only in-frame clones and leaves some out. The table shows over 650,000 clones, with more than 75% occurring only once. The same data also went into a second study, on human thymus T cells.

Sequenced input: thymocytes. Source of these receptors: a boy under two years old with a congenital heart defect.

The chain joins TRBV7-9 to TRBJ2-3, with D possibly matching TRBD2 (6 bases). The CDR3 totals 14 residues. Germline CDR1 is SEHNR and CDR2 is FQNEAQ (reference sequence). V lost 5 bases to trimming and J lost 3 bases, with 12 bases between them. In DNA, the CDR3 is TGTGCCAGCAGCCAGGACTACCGAACAGATACGCAGTATTTT. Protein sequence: CASSQDYRTDTQYF.

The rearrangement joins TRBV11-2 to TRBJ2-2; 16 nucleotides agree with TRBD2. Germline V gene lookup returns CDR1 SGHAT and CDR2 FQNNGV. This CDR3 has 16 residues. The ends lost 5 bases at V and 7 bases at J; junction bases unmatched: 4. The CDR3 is CASSPGTSGRVGELFF. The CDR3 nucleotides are TGTGCCAGCAGCCCCGGGACTAGCGGGAGGGTCGGGGAGCTGTTTTTT.

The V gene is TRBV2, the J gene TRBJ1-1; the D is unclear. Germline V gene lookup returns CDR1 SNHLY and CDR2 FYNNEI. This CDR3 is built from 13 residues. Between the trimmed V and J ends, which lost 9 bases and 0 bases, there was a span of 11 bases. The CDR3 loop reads CASTVSMNTEAFF. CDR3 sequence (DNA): TGTGCCAGTACAGTATCGATGAACACTGAAGCTTTCTTT.

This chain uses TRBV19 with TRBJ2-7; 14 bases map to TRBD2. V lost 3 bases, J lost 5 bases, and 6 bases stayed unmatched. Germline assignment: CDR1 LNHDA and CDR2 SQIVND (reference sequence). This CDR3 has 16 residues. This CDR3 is CASSIRGLAGAHEQYF. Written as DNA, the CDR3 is TGTGCCAGTAGTATTCGGGGACTAGCGGGAGCCCACGAGCAGTACTTC.

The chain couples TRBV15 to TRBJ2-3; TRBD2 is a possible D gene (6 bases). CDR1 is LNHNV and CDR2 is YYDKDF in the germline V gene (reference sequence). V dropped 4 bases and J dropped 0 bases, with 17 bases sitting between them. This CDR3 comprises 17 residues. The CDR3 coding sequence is TGTGCCACCAGCACCACGCTCATAAGCGGGAGCACAGATACGCAGTATTTT. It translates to CATSTTLISGSTDTQYF.

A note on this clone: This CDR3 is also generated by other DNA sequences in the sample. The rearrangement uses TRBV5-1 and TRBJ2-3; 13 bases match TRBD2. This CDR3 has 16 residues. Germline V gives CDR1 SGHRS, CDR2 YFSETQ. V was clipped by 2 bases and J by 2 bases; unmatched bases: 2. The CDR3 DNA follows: TGCGCCAGCAGCTTTGGACTAGCGGGAGACACAGATACGCAGTATTTT. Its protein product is CASSFGLAGDTDTQYF.

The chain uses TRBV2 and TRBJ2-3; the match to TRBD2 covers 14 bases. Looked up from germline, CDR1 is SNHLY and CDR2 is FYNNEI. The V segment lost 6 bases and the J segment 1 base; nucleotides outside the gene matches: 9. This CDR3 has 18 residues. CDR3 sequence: CASRGLAGENPRTDTQYF. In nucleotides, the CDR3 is TGTGCCAGCAGGGGACTAGCGGGGGAAAACCCGCGCACAGATACGCAGTATTTT.

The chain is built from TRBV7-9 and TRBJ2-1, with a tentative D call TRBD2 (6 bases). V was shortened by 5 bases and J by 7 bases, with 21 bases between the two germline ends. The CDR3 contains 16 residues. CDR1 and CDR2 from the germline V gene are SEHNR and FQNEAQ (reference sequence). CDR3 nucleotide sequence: TGTGCCAGCAGCCTCGCACACGGGCCGGGAGATAATGAGCAGTTCTTC. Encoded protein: CASSLAHGPGDNEQFF.